This T cell receptor beta chain was obtained from a study of blood T cell repertoires in COVID-19 (dated by TCRdb to 2018 to 2021). In terms of the full investigation: Samples from collaborators originated in the United States, Italy and Spain and spanned both the acute and convalescent phases of COVID-19. The material from the prospective study consisted of cDNA or gDNA derived from T cells, B-cell-depleted T cells, or PBMCs. Deeply sampled blood TCRbeta repertoires from subjects exposed to, actively infected with, or recovered from COVID-19 were included in the dataset. The repertoires were made available in a free public database intended to serve as a resource for research on the immune response to SARS-CoV-2. Samples came from the ongoing ImmuneRACE study (first 160 participants) plus 1,254 subjects from 6 global collaborators. A de-identified subject ID, COVID-19 status, age in years and sex were almost always included in the sample metadata. Where HLA class I and class II types were available, the types were taken from metadata supplied by the sample provider, not from assay-based typing. Points the paper makes about the study in general: The quantity of clinical and demographic metadata differed by source and by participant and was supplied without curation.

The CDR3 starts with the cysteine, ends with the phenylalanine, and has 17 residues. The retained sequence is limited to the CDR3, 51 bases, with the frame set at the first base. From the germline V gene, CDR1 is SGDLS and CDR2 is YYNGEE. Trimming removed 0 bases from V and 10 bases from J; the gene matches leave 13 bases unexplained. Each collaborating institution followed its own protocols to collect whole blood in K2EDTA tubes. For TCRbeta analysis, collaborator samples were shipped as frozen whole blood, as isolated PBMCs, or as DNA extracted from either sample type. The immunoSEQ Assay, a bias-controlled multiplex PCR, was used to amplify TCRbeta CDR3 regions from genomic DNA. On the authors' methods: Within the assay, amplification of reference gene primers was used to estimate how many nucleated cells each sample contained. Sequence reads were collapsed and filtered to measure the absolute abundance of every unique TCRbeta CDR3 rearrangement. Productive Simpson clonality was computed per sample as the square root of Simpson's diversity index over productive rearrangements. The table comes from immuneACCESS by way of TCRdb, which keeps in-frame sequences with V and J called. Part of the clones is missing from these tables; in studies checked, under half for an unresolved V gene and the rest for unknown reasons. The V and J calls and clone size were taken over from that table, and D and trimming were inferred from the DNA. This sample gives roughly 260,000 clones in total; about four fifths of them show up just once. The leading ten clones occupy over 3.5% of the sample.

On this clone: The antigen it binds to is not known. No base quality values were provided; no much bigger clone lies one nucleotide off.

The sample was peripheral blood. The chain is encoded by TRBV9 joined to TRBJ1-4, and 9 bases in between align with TRBD1. This clonotype was obtained from a woman aged 70-85 years with acute or convalescent COVID-19. The sequence in DNA is TGTGCCAGCAGCGTAGCTTCGCACACAGGGGGCCCAGGAAAACTGTTTTTT. It encodes CASSVASHTGGPGKLFF.